Sequencing of this T cell receptor beta chain was carried out in a study of CD8+ T cells in alopecia areata. Sequencing relied on a cDNA template that was reverse transcribed from extracted RNA. TCRdb's table, derived via immunoSEQ multiplex PCR, lists solely in-frame clones and lacks some. This sample has fewer than 2,000 clones, each found more than once. The CDR3 length is 16 residues. The germline V gene has CDR1 NNHNN and CDR2 SYGAGS (reference sequence). The V gene lost 0 bases and the J gene lost 0 bases, with 11 bases spanning the gap. General study findings and limits: Lesional scalp exceeded normal scalp in clonality, especially in alopecia totalis/universalis.

By frequency in the sample, this clone is medium-sized. Its specificity is not known. Gene names refer to mouse genes. The sequenced fragment ends 4 residues before the CDR3 boundary, so the rest is inferred from the germline J gene. The time point denotes: mouse skin at time of skin grafting. Biopsy of skin from recipient mice occurred at grafting and 3 and 6 weeks afterward. The origin of this receptor is a C3H/HeJ mouse with alopecia areata. Strain haplotype (MHC): H2-k. The input for sequencing was skin, taken at week 0. This sequence joins TRBV13-2 and TRBJ2-3; D perhaps matches TRBD2 (5 bases). CDR3 loop: CASGDAAGSSAETLYF. The sequenced CDR3 bases are TGTGCCAGCGGTGATGCAGCTGGGAGTAGTGCAGAA.